Described below is a single T cell receptor (beta chain) sequence and its context. The antigen is not known. TCRdb independently ran MiXCR on the reads; one entry per CDR3 protein. The sample has 300,000 to 400,000 distinct CDR3 sequences, 15% to 20% seen once. Germline V lookup: CDR1 DFQATT, CDR2 SNEGSKA (reference sequence). V shed 0 bases, J shed 5 bases, and the junction held 12 bases outside the gene matches. CDR3 length: 18 residues. The sample comes from a study of T cell repertoires in cytomegalovirus infection. As for the study in general: It was the public TCR beta signatures that indicated both CMV infection and matching HLA type. Whole-study findings and limits: In two of eight donors, the top clonotype was HLA-C-restricted CMV-specific.

This sequence joins TRBV20-1 and TRBJ2-3; 12 bases fit TRBD1. The sequence was obtained from a human donor in good health (CMV status not recorded). Some clones in this sample may be carry-over from other donors' samples. The sequenced sample was PBMCs. CDR3 coding DNA: TGCAGTGCTAGAGAGCTTAATGAGGGACAGGGGGCCAGAGATACGCAGTATTTT. Translated: CSARELNEGQGARDTQYF.